Listed here are 9 T cell receptor beta chains from one sample, sequenced in a study of early T cells in non-severe SARS-CoV-2 infection. TCRdb passed the 5' RACE reads through MiXCR, listing each CDR3 protein once. The data hold 68,000 or so distinct CDR3 sequences, with 9.5% to 15% observed a single time. The sequencing input was whole blood. The receptors stem from an adult who was a healthcare worker with PCR-confirmed SARS-CoV-2 infection or an uninfected control (not recorded which).

At least ten counts were recorded for this clonotype. The chain uses TRBV7-2 and TRBJ2-2; 8 nucleotides align to TRBD2. J was trimmed by 6 bases and V by 0 bases; bases with no gene match: 9. Germline loops: CDR1 SGHTA, CDR2 FQGNSA. The length of the CDR3 is 17 residues. Here the CDR3 reads CASSLAAPGGGAGELFF. CDR3 DNA sequence: TGTGCCAGCAGCTTAGCCGCCCCGGGGGGGGGCGCCGGGGAGCTGTTTTTT.

This clonotype came up a few times. The gene calls are TRBV29-1 and TRBJ2-1, with TRBD2 matching over 9 bases. Germline loops: CDR1 SQVTM, CDR2 ANQGSEA. V trimming: 7 bases; J trimming: 6 bases; junction bases outside the gene matches: 13. The CDR3 has 15 residues. CDR3 sequence (DNA): TGCAGCGCCGGTAATAGCGGGGGACAAAGCAATGAGCAGTTCTTC. It is translated as CSAGNSGGQSNEQFF.

This clonotype has at least ten counts. The rearrangement links TRBV7-9 to TRBJ2-3; 7 bases agree with TRBD2. The CDR3 consists of 15 residues. The V and J ends lost 0 bases and 1 base, in that order; junction bases with no gene match: 1. In germline, CDR1 is SEHNR, CDR2 FQNEAQ (reference sequence). Written as DNA, the CDR3 is TGTGCCAGCAGCTTAGCCGCGGGGGGCACAGATACGCAGTATTTT. Translation gives CASSLAAGGTDTQYF.

This clonotype was seen a handful of times. The chain joins TRBV7-6 to TRBJ2-5, with 8 bases that match TRBD1. The junction had 11 bases not matched to a gene; V was cut back by 7 bases and J by 7 bases. Germline V lookup: CDR1 SGHVS, CDR2 FNYEAQ. The CDR3 loop spans 14 amino acids. CDR3 in DNA: TGTGCCAGCACCCAGGGGGCAGTTGAAGGGACCCAGTACTTC. It yields the protein CASTQGAVEGTQYF.

The table lists this clonotype with a few counts. The genes are TRBV6-6 and TRBJ2-5, with TRBD1 matching over 9 bases. The germline CDR1 and CDR2 sequences are MNHNY and SVGAGI (reference sequence). There are 15 residues in the CDR3. Trimming at V came to 7 bases and at J to 1 base, leaving 7 bases not matched to a gene. This CDR3 is CASKTGGAIQETQYF. The CDR3 DNA is TGTGCCAGCAAGACAGGGGGAGCAATCCAAGAGACCCAGTACTTC.

This clonotype was picked up a small number of times. The gene calls are TRBV18 and TRBJ2-5, with D perhaps assigned TRBD1 or TRBD2 (5 bases each). Trimming pared 2 bases from V and 8 bases from J, leaving 15 bases between. In germline, CDR1 is KGHSH, CDR2 LQKENI. The CDR3 runs 14 residues. DNA for the CDR3: TGTGCCAGCTCACCAACCGCCGGGACCACCACCCAGTACTTC. This encodes CASSPTAGTTTQYF.

This clonotype was recorded many times. The chain joins TRBV20-1 to TRBJ2-1; TRBD1 matches at 7 bases. The length of the CDR3 is 13 residues. With V trimmed by 4 bases and J by 2 bases, 2 bases remained unmatched. Germline V lookup: CDR1 DFQATT, CDR2 SNEGSKA (reference sequence). CDR3 DNA: TGCAGTGCTAAACAGGGGCCCTACAATGAGCAGTTCTTC. It specifies CSAKQGPYNEQFF.

Relative to its sample, this clonotype is medium-sized. The chain is built from TRBV4-3 and TRBJ1-1; 12 nucleotides match TRBD1. Per germline, CDR1 LGHNA and CDR2 YSLEER. J was trimmed by 2 bases and V by 2 bases; bases with no gene match: 3. The CDR3 has 16 residues. CDR3 sequence: CASSQRDRGRNTEAFF. The DNA of the CDR3 is TGCGCCAGCAGCCAACGGGACAGGGGGCGAAACACTGAAGCTTTCTTT.

The chain's CDR3 is CASRRYFTGELFF. The CDR3 DNA reads TGTGCCAGCAGGCGGTATTTTACCGGGGAGCTGTTTTTT. J is TRBJ2-2 and V is TRBV28; D gene ambiguous. The CDR3 consists of 13 residues. Germline V gene lookup returns CDR1 MDHEN and CDR2 SYDVKM. The V and J ends lost 6 bases and 5 bases respectively, with 10 bases between them.